This TCR beta chain was identified in a study of T cells expressing NK-cell markers. About the research overall: From sorted CD3+CD56+NKG2C+, CD3+CD56+NKG2C- and CD3+CD56-NKG2C+ T cells came the TCR beta repertoires.

This CDR3 contains 15 residues. Germline CDR1 and CDR2: LGHDT and YNNKEL (reference sequence). General study points: Once again these clonotypes came out on top in the CD3+CD56-NKG2C+ fraction of a few donors.

TCR beta cDNA was made by 5'RACE template switching with UMIs. From the 5' RACE reads, TCRdb lists one entry per CDR3 protein and no DNA. Its clone listing holds 3,000 to 3,500 distinct CDR3 sequences. This clonotype is labeled medium-sized based on frequency. What it binds is unknown. The V gene is TRBV3-1, the J gene TRBJ1-2. Sequencing was performed on blood T cells: a sorted CD56 or NKG2C T cell subset, CD4+ or CD8+ T cells, or bulk PBMC T cells (not recorded which). The sequence was collected from a woman aged 18 to 35 in good health. CDR3 region: CASSLLRGTGRGYTF.